The source of this T cell receptor beta chain is a study of T cells in Graves' hyperthyroidism and ophthalmopathy. RNA transcripts gave rise to amplified TCR beta CDR3 regions. In the first-round RT-PCR of the TCR CDR3, the HTBI primer set was used. TCRdb independently ran MiXCR on the multiplex PCR reads; one entry per CDR3 protein. Of a few hundred thousand distinct CDR3 sequences in the sample, 15% to 18% are singletons; the top ten hold under 8%. Germline loops: CDR1 MNHEY, CDR2 SVGEGT. This CDR3 is 18 amino acids long. The J segment lost 7 bases and the V segment lost 2 bases, leaving 13 bases of the junction unmatched. This clonotype was observed many times.

Material: blood. The clonotype originates from a woman aged 25-40 years with Graves' hyperthyroidism. The rearrangement joins TRBV6-2 or TRBV6-3 to TRBJ2-1, with 11 bases matching TRBD2. CDR3 DNA: TGTGCCAGCAGTTACCCCCGGGGTAGCGGGAGGGCGCGGAATGAGCAGTTCTTC. Translating gives CASSYPRGSGRARNEQFF.